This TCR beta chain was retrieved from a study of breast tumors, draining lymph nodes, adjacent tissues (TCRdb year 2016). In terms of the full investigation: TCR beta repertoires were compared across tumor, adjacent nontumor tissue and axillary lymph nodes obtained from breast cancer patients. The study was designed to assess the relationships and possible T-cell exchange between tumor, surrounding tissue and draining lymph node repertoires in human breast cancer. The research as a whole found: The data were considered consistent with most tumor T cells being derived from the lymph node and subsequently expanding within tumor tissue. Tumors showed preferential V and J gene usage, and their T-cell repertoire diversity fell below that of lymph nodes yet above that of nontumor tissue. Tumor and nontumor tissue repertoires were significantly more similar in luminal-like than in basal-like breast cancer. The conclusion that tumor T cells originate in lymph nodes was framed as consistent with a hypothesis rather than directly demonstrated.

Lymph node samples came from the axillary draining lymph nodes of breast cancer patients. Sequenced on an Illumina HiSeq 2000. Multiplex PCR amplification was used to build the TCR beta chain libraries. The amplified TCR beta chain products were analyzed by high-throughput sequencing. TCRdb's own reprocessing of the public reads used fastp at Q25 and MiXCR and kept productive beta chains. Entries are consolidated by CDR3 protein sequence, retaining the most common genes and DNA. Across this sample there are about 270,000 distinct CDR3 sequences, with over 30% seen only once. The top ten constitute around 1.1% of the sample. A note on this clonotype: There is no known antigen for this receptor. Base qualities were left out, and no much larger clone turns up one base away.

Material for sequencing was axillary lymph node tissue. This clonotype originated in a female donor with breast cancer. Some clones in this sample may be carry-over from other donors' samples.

CDR3 loop: CASSPAGRQETQYF. The DNA sequence is given as TGTGCCAGCTCACCGGCGGGGAGGCAAGAGACCCAGTACTTC. The chain links TRBV18 with TRBJ2-5; possibly the D gene is TRBD2, per 6 matching bases. Taken from cysteine to phenylalanine, the CDR3 has 14 residues. Solely the CDR3 DNA is kept, with 42 bases framed from the first base. The junction shows trimming of 3 bases on V and 2 bases on J, plus 10 bases between the germline ends. From the germline V gene, CDR1 is KGHSH and CDR2 is LQKENI.